This TCR beta chain was observed in a study of blood T cell repertoires in COVID-19. Turning to the study itself: Whether acute or convalescent, the COVID-19 samples came from the United States, Italy and Spain. PBMCs, B-cell-depleted T cells, or T cells were the source of the cDNA or gDNA that made up the material.

Seattle enrolled patients during active infection and tracked them longitudinally. Under the authors' procedure: The assay estimated nucleated cells by amplifying reference gene primers. Some clones are missing from TCRdb's copy, which holds only in-frame ones; the method was immunoSEQ multiplex PCR. That table furnishes V, J and clone size, whereas the DNA furnished D and trimming. The sample records about 350,000 clones, around nine tenths being singletons. V lost 0 bases to trimming and J lost 7 bases, with 10 bases between them. The CDR3 totals 13 residues. CDR1 KGHSH and CDR2 LQKENI come from the germline V gene.

Sequenced sample: peripheral blood. The V gene is TRBV18, the J gene TRBJ2-7, with a tentative D call TRBD1 (5 bases). The receptor was isolated from an older woman with COVID-19, enrolled during active disease. CDR3 DNA: TGTGCCAGCTCACCACCAGGGGCTGGGGAGCAGTACTTC. Its protein product is CASSPPGAGEQYF.